Reported below is one TCR beta chain. Its antigen remains unidentified. This specimen belongs to a study of cytomegalovirus exposure and HLA in healthy donors. PCR amplification relied on 60 Vbeta primers (plus 13 Jbeta primers). Repertoires were generated with immunoSEQ multiplex PCR, while TCRdb's copy carries only in-frame clones and drops some. The sample lists 130,000 to 150,000 clones; about three quarters were seen once. Study conclusions and caveats: Accurate prediction of HLA-A and HLA-B alleles (for most subjects) was reportedly achieved from TCR beta sequences.

The CDR3 spans 14 residues. The V segment lost 6 bases and the J segment 3 bases; nucleotides outside the gene matches: 8. The germline gives CDR1 MDHEN, CDR2 SYDVKM. The chain recombines TRBV28 with TRBJ2-7; 7 bases match TRBD1. The receptor was isolated from a man in his forties in good health and CMV-seropositive. Specimen: PBMCs. CDR3 DNA sequence: TGTGCCAGCAGACAGACCGGGACAGTCTACGAGCAGTACTTC. Translating gives CASRQTGTVYEQYF.